This TCR beta chain derives from a study of T-cell reconstitution after alpha-beta-depleted transplantation in children. This clonotype has a count of ten or more. What it binds is unknown. Preparation of the TCRbeta library involved a method that used unique molecular identifiers. TCRdb called the PCR reads again in MiXCR, with one record for every CDR3 protein. The table lists 780,000 or so distinct CDR3 sequences, 16% of them singletons. Overall study findings and caveats: Among T cells one year after transplant, newly produced cells accounted for most counts and diversity. Reported findings indicate that, about two months after transplant, alpha-beta T cells came from several hundred expanded clones, which were derived from non-depleted graft cells. At day 60, the high TCRbeta diversity found in some patients originated from recipient T cells and thymic progenitors that had survived.

The CDR3 is 16 amino acids. Germline CDR1 and CDR2: SGHRS and YFSETQ. V was trimmed by 0 bases and J by 0 bases, leaving 10 bases between them. The specimen was PBMCs, mostly from graft donor cells, collected 360 days after TCRalphabeta/CD19-depleted stem cell transplant. The rearrangement joins TRBV5-1 to TRBJ1-3; D gene unclear. The receptor was derived from a male patient between 10 and 17 years old who had a stem cell transplant for acute lymphoblastic leukemia, so the T cells may come from the graft donor. The CDR3 DNA reads TGCGCCAGCAGCTTGGGTACGGGAAGCTCTGGAAACACCATATATTTT. Protein sequence: CASSLGTGSSGNTIYF.